A single sample gave rise to the 19 T cell receptor beta chains below, sequenced in a study of Ad26.COV2.S vaccination and SARS-CoV-2 variants. As for treatment: roughly 18 received Ad26.COV2.S at low or high dose, single or two shots; a few received placebo; per-sample allocation not given. Sampling happened 63 days after the first vaccine or placebo injection. Generated by immunoSEQ multiplex PCR, the TCRdb table keeps only in-frame clones and is missing some. The sample holds about 400,000 clones, roughly four fifths seen once. Sequenced here: peripheral blood, sampled in a trial of Ad26.COV2.S vaccine versus placebo. These receptors came from a person between 18 and 60 years old who received the Ad26.COV2.S COVID-19 vaccine or a placebo.

The V and J genes are TRBV27 and TRBJ1-2; TRBD1 aligns across 7 bases. V shed 4 bases and J 8 bases; nucleotides not matched to a gene: 7. Germline CDR1 and CDR2: MNHEY and SMNVEV (reference sequence). The CDR3 spans 13 residues. The DNA of the CDR3 is TGTGCCAGCAGTTGGGACAGCACCGGCGGCTACACCTTC. It encodes CASSWDSTGGYTF.

This sequence joins TRBV11-2 and TRBJ2-1; D possibly corresponds to TRBD1 (6 bases). The CDR3 spans 15 residues. CDR1 is SGHAT and CDR2 is FQNNGV in the germline V gene. V gave up 4 bases and J gave up 4 bases, with 14 bases separating them. CDR3 coding DNA: TGTGCCAGCAGCTCTGGGGGCTGGCGATACAATGAGCAGTTCTTC. This gives the protein CASSSGGWRYNEQFF.

The V call is TRBV27, the J call TRBJ2-7; D is unresolved. The V gene's germline CDR1 is MNHEY and CDR2 SMNVEV (reference sequence). The CDR3 is 15 amino acids. The V end was cut by 2 bases, the J end by 2 bases, with 13 bases between. Here the CDR3 reads CASSLKPTPPYEQYF. CDR3 coding DNA: TGTGCCAGCAGTTTAAAGCCAACCCCTCCCTACGAGCAGTACTTC.

The chain is built from TRBV7-2 and TRBJ2-1; D may be TRBD1 (5 bases). V gave up 3 bases and J gave up 6 bases, with 12 bases separating them. The CDR3 length is 14 residues. Germline V gene lookup returns CDR1 SGHTA and CDR2 FQGNSA. CDR3 amino acids: CASSLDKGRNEQFF. The CDR3 nucleotides are TGTGCCAGCAGCTTGGATAAGGGGCGCAATGAGCAGTTCTTC.

The CDR3 loop reads CASSLAKRGMQFF. The CDR3 DNA follows: TGTGCCAGCAGCTTAGCTAAGCGGGGGATGCAGTTCTTC. The chain uses TRBV7-3 and TRBJ2-1, with 8 bases fitting TRBD2. Trimming at V came to 2 bases and at J to 12 bases, leaving 6 bases not matched to a gene. Germline values: CDR1 SGHTA, CDR2 FQGTGA. This CDR3 is built from 13 residues.

The chain joins TRBV12-1 to TRBJ1-1. TRBV12-1 is marked as a pseudogene. The CDR3 is 13 residues long. Written as DNA, the CDR3 is TGTGCCAGCAGCTTTAATTTTAACACTGAAGCTTTCTTT. It specifies CASSFNFNTEAFF.

This rearrangement joins TRBV5-1 to TRBJ1-1; a weak D match, TRBD1 (6 bases). There are 16 residues in the CDR3. Germline lookup yields CDR1 SGHRS and CDR2 YFSETQ. Trimming pared 4 bases from V and 0 bases from J, leaving 16 bases between. CDR3 in amino acids: CASSLQSGAMNTEAFF. The CDR3, as DNA: TGCGCCAGCAGCCTACAATCAGGGGCGATGAACACTGAAGCTTTCTTT.

The chain links TRBV6-6 to TRBJ2-7; 9 bases agree with TRBD2. V lost 5 bases and J lost 0; bases outside the gene matches: 11. The CDR3 length is 17 residues. Germline lookup yields CDR1 MNHNY and CDR2 SVGAGI (reference sequence). CDR3 region: CASSQNLAGPSSYEQYF. CDR3 sequence (DNA): TGTGCCAGCAGTCAGAACCTAGCGGGACCAAGCTCCTACGAGCAGTACTTC.

The chain recombines TRBV5-1 with TRBJ2-2, with D possibly TRBD1 on 6 matching bases. In germline, CDR1 is SGHRS, CDR2 YFSETQ. V was shortened by 4 bases and J by 5 bases, with 18 bases between the two germline ends. The CDR3 length is 16 residues. CDR3 amino acids: CASSEVSRGITGELFF. The CDR3 region has the DNA TGCGCCAGCAGCGAGGTCAGCAGGGGTATAACCGGGGAGCTGTTTTTT. Filled out from reference TRBV5-1 and TRBJ2-2, the complete variable domain reads KAGVTQTPRYLIKTRGQQVTLSCSPISGHRSVSWYQQTPGQGLQFLFEYFSETQRNKGNFPGRFSGRQFSNSRSEMNVSTLELGDSALYLCASSEVSRGITGELFFGEGSRLTVL.

The rearrangement links TRBV30 to TRBJ2-1; D is perhaps TRBD2 (6 bases). V was trimmed by 3 bases and J by 3 bases, leaving 12 bases between them. The germline CDR1 and CDR2 sequences are GTSNPN and SVGIG (reference sequence). The CDR3 loop spans 14 amino acids. The CDR3 sequence is CAWRGGRLYNEQFF. The DNA of the CDR3 is TGTGCCTGGAGGGGTGGGAGGCTCTACAATGAGCAGTTCTTC. The full variable domain, its missing parts supplied by reference TRBV30 and TRBJ2-1, is SQTIHQWPATLVQPVGSPLSLECTVEGTSNPNLYWYRQAAGRGLQLLFYSVGIGQISSEVPQNLSASRPQDRQFILSSKKLLLSDSGFYLCAWRGGRLYNEQFFGPGTRLTVL.

The chain links TRBV14 to TRBJ2-7; D is perhaps TRBD1 (6 bases). The germline gives CDR1 SGHDN, CDR2 FVKESK. V lost 6 bases and J 3 bases, leaving 15 bases between the germline ends. CDR3 length: 14 residues. Written as DNA, the CDR3 is TGTGCCAGCAGGATGACAGGAGATCTCTACGAGCAGTACTTC. Encoded protein: CASRMTGDLYEQYF.

This clone occurred a few times. This chain connects TRBV19 to TRBJ2-7; D may be TRBD2 (6 bases). Trimming cost V 5 bases and J 3 bases, with 14 bases left between them. Germline lookup yields CDR1 LNHDA and CDR2 SQIVND (reference sequence). CDR3 length equals 14 residues. Written as DNA, the CDR3 is TGTGCCAGTAGTGTAGGAGGGGCCCACTACGAGCAGTACTTC. Translating it yields CASSVGGAHYEQYF.

The chain combines TRBV5-6 with TRBJ2-3; TRBD2 matches at 11 bases. Trimming took 2 bases from V and 2 from J; bases not matched to a gene: 7. CDR1 and CDR2 (germline): SGHDT, YYEEEE. This CDR3 is 17 amino acids long. CDR3 bases: TGTGCCAGCAGCTTTTTAGCTAGCGGGAGGTCCACAGATACGCAGTATTTT. This gives the protein CASSFLASGRSTDTQYF.

V usage is TRBV11-2 and J usage is TRBJ1-1, with D perhaps matching TRBD1 (5 bases). V lost 3 bases, J lost 3 bases, and 14 bases lay in between. The CDR3 has 15 residues. CDR1 is SGHAT and CDR2 is FQNNGV in the germline V gene. CDR3 sequence reads: CASSLWGDRYTEAFF. CDR3 sequence (DNA): TGTGCCAGCAGCTTGTGGGGGGACCGCTACACTGAAGCTTTCTTT.

This chain joins TRBV29-1 and TRBJ1-1; 7 nucleotides match TRBD1. The V gene's germline CDR1 is SQVTM and CDR2 ANQGSEA. The V gene end was trimmed by 6 bases and the J gene end by 5 bases; junction bases not matched to a gene: 9. The length of the CDR3 is 13 residues. Here the CDR3 DNA reads TGCAGCGTCGAATTACAGGGGAGGACTGAAGCTTTCTTT. Translation gives CSVELQGRTEAFF.

The V and J genes are TRBV4-1 and TRBJ1-2, with 7 nucleotides matching TRBD1. The CDR3 runs 16 residues. CDR1 is MGHRA, CDR2 YSYEKL, per germline. With V trimmed by 5 bases and J by 0 bases, 9 bases remained unmatched. CDR3 region: CASSSFGTATNYGYTF. The CDR3 nucleotides are TGCGCCAGCAGCTCGTTCGGGACAGCGACTAACTATGGCTACACCTTC.

V is TRBV7-9 and J is TRBJ2-1; the match to TRBD2 covers 8 bases. V lost 4 bases and J lost 3; bases outside the gene matches: 8. This CDR3 is built from 16 residues. Germline CDR1 reads SEHNR; CDR2 reads FQNEAQ (reference sequence). The CDR3 region is CASSSASGLNYNEQFF. The CDR3 coding sequence is TGTGCCAGCAGCTCCGCTAGCGGGTTGAACTACAATGAGCAGTTCTTC.

The J gene is TRBJ2-1, the V gene TRBV3-1 (or the pseudogene TRBV3-2); 10 bases are shared with TRBD2. Germline V CDR1 and CDR2: LGHDT, YNNKEL (reference sequence). CDR3 length: 19 amino acids. V shed 1 base, J shed 13 bases, and the junction held 22 bases outside the gene matches. CDR3 coding DNA: TGTGCCAGCAGCCAAGTCCTCGGACCTGAGACTAGCGGGTCAGGTGGCCAGTTCTTC. This encodes CASSQVLGPETSGSGGQFF.

The chain carries TRBV6-5 and TRBJ2-7; tentative D call: TRBD1 (6 bases). The CDR3 totals 14 residues. The V end lost 6 bases, the J end lost 2 bases, and 14 bases lay between the germline ends. In germline, CDR1 is MNHEY, CDR2 SVGAGI. The CDR3 reads CASRDVGQPYEQYF. In nucleotides, the CDR3 is TGTGCCAGCAGGGACGTGGGACAACCCTACGAGCAGTACTTC.